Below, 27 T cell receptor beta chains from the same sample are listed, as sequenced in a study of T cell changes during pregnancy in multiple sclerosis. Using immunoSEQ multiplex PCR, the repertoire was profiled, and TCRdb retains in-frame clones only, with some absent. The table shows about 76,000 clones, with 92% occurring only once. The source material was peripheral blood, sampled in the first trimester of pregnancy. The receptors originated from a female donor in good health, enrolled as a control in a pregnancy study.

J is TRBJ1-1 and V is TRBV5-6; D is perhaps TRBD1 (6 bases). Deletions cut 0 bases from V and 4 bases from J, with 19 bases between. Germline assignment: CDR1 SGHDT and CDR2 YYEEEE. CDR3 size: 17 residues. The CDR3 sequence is CASSLAVDSLMITEAFF. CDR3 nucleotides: TGTGCCAGCAGCTTGGCCGTGGACAGCCTAATGATCACTGAAGCTTTCTTT. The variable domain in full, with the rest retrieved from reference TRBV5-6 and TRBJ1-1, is DAGVTQSPTHLIKTRGQQVTLRCSPKSGHDTVSWYQQALGQGPQFIFQYYEEEERQRGNFPDRFSGHQFPNYSSELNVNALLLGDSALYLCASSLAVDSLMITEAFFGQGTRLTVV.

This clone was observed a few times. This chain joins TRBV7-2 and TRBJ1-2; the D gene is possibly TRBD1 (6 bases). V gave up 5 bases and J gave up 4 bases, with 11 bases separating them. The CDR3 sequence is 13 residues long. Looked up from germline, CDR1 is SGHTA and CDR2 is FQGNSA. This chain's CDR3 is CASSQDRIYGYTF. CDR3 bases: TGTGCCAGCAGCCAGGACAGAATCTATGGCTACACCTTC.

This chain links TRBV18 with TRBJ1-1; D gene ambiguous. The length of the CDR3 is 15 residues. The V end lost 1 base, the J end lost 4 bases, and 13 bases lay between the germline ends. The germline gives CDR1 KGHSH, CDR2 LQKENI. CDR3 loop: CASSPLGSEGTEAFF. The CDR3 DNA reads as TGTGCCAGCTCACCACTAGGGTCCGAGGGCACTGAAGCTTTCTTT.

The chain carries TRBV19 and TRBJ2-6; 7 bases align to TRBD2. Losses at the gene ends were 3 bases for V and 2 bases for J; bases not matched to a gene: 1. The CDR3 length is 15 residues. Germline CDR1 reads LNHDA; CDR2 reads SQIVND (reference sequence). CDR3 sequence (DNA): TGTGCCAGTAGTATGGGGGGGGCTGGGGCCAACGTCCTGACTTTC. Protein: CASSMGGAGANVLTF. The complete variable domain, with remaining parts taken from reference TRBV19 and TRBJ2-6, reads DGGITQSPKYLFRKEGQNVTLSCEQNLNHDAMYWYRQDPGQGLRLIYYSQIVNDFQKGDIAEGYSVSREKKESFPLTVTSAQKNPTAFYLCASSMGGAGANVLTFGAGSRLTVL.

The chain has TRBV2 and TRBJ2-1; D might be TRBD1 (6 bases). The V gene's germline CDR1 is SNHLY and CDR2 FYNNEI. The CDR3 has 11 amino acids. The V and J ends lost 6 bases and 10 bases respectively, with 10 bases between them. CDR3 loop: CASSADREQFF. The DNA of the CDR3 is TGTGCCAGCAGCGCAGACAGGGAGCAGTTCTTC.

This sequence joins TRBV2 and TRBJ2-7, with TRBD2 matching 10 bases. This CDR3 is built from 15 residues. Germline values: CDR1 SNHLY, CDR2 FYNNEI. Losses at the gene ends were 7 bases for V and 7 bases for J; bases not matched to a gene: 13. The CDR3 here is CASTPAGGIPGEQYF. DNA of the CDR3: TGTGCCAGCACCCCAGCGGGAGGGATACCGGGGGAGCAGTACTTC.

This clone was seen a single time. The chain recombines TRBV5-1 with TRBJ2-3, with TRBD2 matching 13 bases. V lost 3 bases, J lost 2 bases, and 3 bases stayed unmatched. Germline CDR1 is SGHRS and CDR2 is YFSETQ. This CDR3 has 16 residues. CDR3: CASSSGTSGVTDTQYF. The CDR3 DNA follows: TGCGCCAGCAGCTCGGGGACTAGCGGGGTCACAGATACGCAGTATTTT.

This CDR3 is CASSLDGSGIKETQYF. CDR3 nucleotides: TGTGCCAGCAGCTTAGATGGTAGCGGGATAAAAGAGACCCAGTACTTC. This chain uses TRBV7-6 with TRBJ2-5; 8 bases line up with TRBD2. This CDR3 has 16 amino acids. The junction had 7 bases not matched to a gene; V was cut back by 1 base and J by 3 bases. Germline CDR1 reads SGHVS; CDR2 reads FNYEAQ.

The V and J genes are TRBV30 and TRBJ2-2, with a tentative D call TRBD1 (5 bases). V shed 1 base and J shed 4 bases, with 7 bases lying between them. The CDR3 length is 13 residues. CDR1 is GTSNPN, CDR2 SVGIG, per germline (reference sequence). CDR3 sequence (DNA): TGTGCCTGGAGTGGGGGCCTCACCGGGGAGCTGTTTTTT. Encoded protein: CAWSGGLTGELFF.

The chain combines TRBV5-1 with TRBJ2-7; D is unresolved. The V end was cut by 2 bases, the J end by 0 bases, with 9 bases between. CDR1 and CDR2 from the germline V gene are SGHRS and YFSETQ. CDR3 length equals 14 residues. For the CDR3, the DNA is TGCGCCAGCAGCTTCGCGAGAAGCTCCTACGAGCAGTACTTC. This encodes CASSFARSSYEQYF.

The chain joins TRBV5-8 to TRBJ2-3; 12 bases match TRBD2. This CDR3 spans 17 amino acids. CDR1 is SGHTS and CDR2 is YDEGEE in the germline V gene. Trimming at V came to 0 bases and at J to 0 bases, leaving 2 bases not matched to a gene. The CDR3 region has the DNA TGTGCCAGCAGCTTGGGCGGGACTAGCGGGAGCACAGATACGCAGTATTTT. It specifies CASSLGGTSGSTDTQYF.

CDR3 sequence reads: CASSSGQGYPQHF. The CDR3 nucleotides are TGTGCCAGCAGCTCAGGGCAGGGGTATCCCCAGCATTTT. V usage is TRBV7-9 and J usage is TRBJ1-5, with a weak D call TRBD1 (6 bases). Trimming stripped 4 bases from V and 10 bases from J, with 14 bases between. The CDR3 has 13 amino acids. Germline V gene lookup returns CDR1 SEHNR and CDR2 FQNEAQ (reference sequence).

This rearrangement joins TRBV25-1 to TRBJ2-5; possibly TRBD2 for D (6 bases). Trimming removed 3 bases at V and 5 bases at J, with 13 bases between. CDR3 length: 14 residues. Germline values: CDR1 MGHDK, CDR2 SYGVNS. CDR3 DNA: TGTGCCAGCAGTGACCTAGGAGGGGCGGAGACCCAGTACTTC. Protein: CASSDLGGAETQYF.

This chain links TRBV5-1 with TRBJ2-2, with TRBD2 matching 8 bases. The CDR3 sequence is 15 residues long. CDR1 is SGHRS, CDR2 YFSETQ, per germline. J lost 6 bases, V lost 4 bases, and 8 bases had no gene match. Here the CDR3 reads CASSLSGSRAGELFF. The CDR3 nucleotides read TGCGCCAGCAGCCTGAGCGGGAGTCGAGCCGGGGAGCTGTTTTTT.

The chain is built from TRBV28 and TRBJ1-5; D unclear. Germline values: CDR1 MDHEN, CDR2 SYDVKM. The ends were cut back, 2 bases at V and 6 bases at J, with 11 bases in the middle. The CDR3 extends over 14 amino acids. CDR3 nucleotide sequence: TGTGCCAGCAGTTTAGCTAACCGCGCTCAGCCCCAGCATTTT. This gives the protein CASSLANRAQPQHF.

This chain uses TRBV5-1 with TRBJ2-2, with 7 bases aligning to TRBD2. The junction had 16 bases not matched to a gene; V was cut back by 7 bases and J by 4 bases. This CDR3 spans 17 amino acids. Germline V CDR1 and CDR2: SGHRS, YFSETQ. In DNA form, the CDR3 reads TGCGCCAGCGAAAACCCTAAGGCGGGAGAAGTCACCGGGGAGCTGTTTTTT. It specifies CASENPKAGEVTGELFF.

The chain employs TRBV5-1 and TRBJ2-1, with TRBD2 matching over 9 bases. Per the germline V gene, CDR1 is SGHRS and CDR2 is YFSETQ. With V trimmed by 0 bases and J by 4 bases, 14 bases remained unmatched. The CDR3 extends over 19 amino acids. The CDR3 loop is CASSLVVASSSGVYNEQFF. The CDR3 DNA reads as TGCGCCAGCAGCTTGGTTGTTGCGAGTTCTAGCGGGGTTTACAATGAGCAGTTCTTC.

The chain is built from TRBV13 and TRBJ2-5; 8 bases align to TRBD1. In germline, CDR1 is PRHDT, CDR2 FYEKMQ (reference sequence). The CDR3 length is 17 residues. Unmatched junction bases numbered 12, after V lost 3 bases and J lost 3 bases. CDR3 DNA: TGTGCCAGCAGCTTGTGGGCAGGGGGCGAACCTGAAGAGACCCAGTACTTC. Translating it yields CASSLWAGGEPEETQYF.

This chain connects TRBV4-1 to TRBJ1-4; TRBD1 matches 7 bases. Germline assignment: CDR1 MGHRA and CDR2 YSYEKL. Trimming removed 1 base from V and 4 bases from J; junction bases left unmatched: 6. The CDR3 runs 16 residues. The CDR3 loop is CASSQGQGGSNEKLFF. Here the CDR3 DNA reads TGCGCCAGCAGCCAAGGCCAGGGGGGTAGTAATGAAAAACTGTTTTTT.

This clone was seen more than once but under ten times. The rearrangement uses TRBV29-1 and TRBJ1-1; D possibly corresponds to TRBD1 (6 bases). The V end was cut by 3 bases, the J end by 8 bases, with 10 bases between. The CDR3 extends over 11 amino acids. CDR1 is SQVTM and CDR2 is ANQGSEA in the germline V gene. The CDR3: CSVEWQGEAFF. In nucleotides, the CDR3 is TGCAGCGTTGAGTGGCAGGGGGAAGCTTTCTTT.

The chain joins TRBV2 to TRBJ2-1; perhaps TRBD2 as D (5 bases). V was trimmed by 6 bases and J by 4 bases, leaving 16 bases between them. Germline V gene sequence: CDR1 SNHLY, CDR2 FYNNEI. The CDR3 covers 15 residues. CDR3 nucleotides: TGTGCCAGCAGAGATGTTGGCGGGCCGTACAATGAGCAGTTCTTC. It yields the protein CASRDVGGPYNEQFF.

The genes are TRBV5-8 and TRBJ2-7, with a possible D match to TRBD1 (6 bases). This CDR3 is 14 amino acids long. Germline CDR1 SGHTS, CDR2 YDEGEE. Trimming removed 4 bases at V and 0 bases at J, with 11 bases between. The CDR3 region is CASSPRTDSYEQYF. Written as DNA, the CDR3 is TGTGCCAGCAGCCCTAGGACAGACTCCTACGAGCAGTACTTC. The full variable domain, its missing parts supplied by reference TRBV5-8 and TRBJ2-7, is EAGVTQSPTHLIKTRGQQATLRCSPISGHTSVYWYQQALGLGLQFLLWYDEGEERNRGNFPPRFSGRQFPNYSSELNVNALELEDSALYLCASSPRTDSYEQYFGPGTRLTVT.

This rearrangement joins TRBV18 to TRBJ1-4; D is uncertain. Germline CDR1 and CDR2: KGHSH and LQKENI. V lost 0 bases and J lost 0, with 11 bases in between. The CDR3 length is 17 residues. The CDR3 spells CASSPPATATTNEKLFF. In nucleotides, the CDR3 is TGTGCCAGCTCACCACCTGCTACAGCCACAACTAATGAAAAACTGTTTTTT.

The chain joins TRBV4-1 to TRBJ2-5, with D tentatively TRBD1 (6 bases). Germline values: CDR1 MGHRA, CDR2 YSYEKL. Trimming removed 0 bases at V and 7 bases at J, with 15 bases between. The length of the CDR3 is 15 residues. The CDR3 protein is CASSQDGGAFSTQYF. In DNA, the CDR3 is TGCGCCAGCAGCCAAGATGGGGGCGCGTTCTCGACCCAGTACTTC.

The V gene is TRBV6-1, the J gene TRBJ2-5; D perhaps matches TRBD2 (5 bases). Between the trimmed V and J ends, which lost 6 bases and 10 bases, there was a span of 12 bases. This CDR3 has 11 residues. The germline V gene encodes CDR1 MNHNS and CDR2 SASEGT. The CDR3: CASSQVGSQYF. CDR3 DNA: TGTGCCAGCAGCCAAGTAGGGAGCCAGTACTTC.

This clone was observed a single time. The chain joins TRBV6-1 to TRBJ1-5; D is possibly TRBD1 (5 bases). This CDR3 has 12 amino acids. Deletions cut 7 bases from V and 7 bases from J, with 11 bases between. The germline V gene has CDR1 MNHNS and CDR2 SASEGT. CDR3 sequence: CASTFGGQPQHF. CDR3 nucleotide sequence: TGTGCCAGCACATTCGGGGGGCAGCCCCAGCATTTT.

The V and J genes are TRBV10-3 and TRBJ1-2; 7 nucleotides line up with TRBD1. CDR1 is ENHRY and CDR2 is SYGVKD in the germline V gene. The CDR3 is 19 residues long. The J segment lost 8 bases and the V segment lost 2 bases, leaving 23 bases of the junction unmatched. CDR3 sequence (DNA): TGTGCCATCAGTGAGGACGATCGAAAAAACGGGACAGTGCATTCGGGCTACACCTTC. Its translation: CAISEDDRKNGTVHSGYTF.